Listed here are 20 T cell receptor beta chains from one sample, sequenced in a study of blood T cell repertoires in COVID-19. The assay was immunoSEQ multiplex PCR, and TCRdb's table has in-frame clones only and misses some. The sample consists of 60,000 to 75,000 clones, 65% to 80% of them appearing once. The specimen was peripheral blood. All receptors come from a man in his 60s with active or convalescent COVID-19.

V usage is TRBV30 and J usage is TRBJ2-3; D might be TRBD1 (5 bases). V was trimmed by 3 bases and J by 2 bases, leaving 18 bases between them. CDR1 and CDR2 from the germline V gene are GTSNPN and SVGIG (reference sequence). The CDR3 length is 16 residues. The chain's CDR3 is CAWRGRVGVVTDTQYF. As DNA, the CDR3 is TGTGCCTGGAGAGGTCGGGTAGGGGTTGTCACAGATACGCAGTATTTT.

The chain uses TRBV6-6 and TRBJ1-4, with 11 bases fitting TRBD1. There are 14 residues in the CDR3. CDR1 and CDR2 (germline): MNHNY, SVGAGI (reference sequence). The J segment lost 10 bases and the V segment lost 4 bases, leaving 5 bases of the junction unmatched. The CDR3 region has the DNA TGTGCCAGCAGTTTCCTCGGGACAGGGGGAAAACTGTTTTTT. Protein: CASSFLGTGGKLFF.

V usage is TRBV27 and J usage is TRBJ2-6, with D perhaps matching TRBD1 (5 bases). The CDR3 has 16 amino acids. CDR1 and CDR2 from the germline V gene are MNHEY and SMNVEV (reference sequence). V lost 2 bases and J lost 0, with 8 bases in between. CDR3 amino acids: CASSLGAVSGANVLTF. The CDR3 DNA follows: TGTGCCAGCAGTTTAGGGGCAGTCTCTGGGGCCAACGTCCTGACTTTC.

This clone was detected only once. The V gene is TRBV5-1, the J gene TRBJ1-1; D gene ambiguous. Between the trimmed V and J ends, which lost 0 bases and 0 bases, there was a span of 12 bases. CDR3 length equals 16 residues. Germline V CDR1 and CDR2: SGHRS, YFSETQ. The CDR3 bases are TGCGCCAGCAGCTTGGGTGCAGTTTCCATGAACACTGAAGCTTTCTTT. Translation gives CASSLGAVSMNTEAFF. The variable domain in full, completed from reference TRBV5-1 and TRBJ1-1, reads KAGVTQTPRYLIKTRGQQVTLSCSPISGHRSVSWYQQTPGQGLQFLFEYFSETQRNKGNFPGRFSGRQFSNSRSEMNVSTLELGDSALYLCASSLGAVSMNTEAFFGQGTRLTVV.

The rearrangement links TRBV28 to TRBJ1-1; no definite D call. The CDR3 has 13 amino acids. CDR1 and CDR2 (germline): MDHEN, SYDVKM. V was clipped by 8 bases and J by 7 bases, with 17 bases between them. The CDR3 loop is CASRTPVEGEAFF. The CDR3 coding sequence is TGTGCCAGCCGCACCCCTGTGGAGGGTGAAGCTTTCTTT.

The J gene is TRBJ2-2, the V gene TRBV27; the match to TRBD1 covers 8 bases. Per germline, CDR1 MNHEY and CDR2 SMNVEV (reference sequence). The J segment lost 2 bases and the V segment lost 4 bases, leaving 3 bases of the junction unmatched. The CDR3 loop spans 15 amino acids. DNA for the CDR3: TGTGCCAGCAGTTGGCAGGGGGCCAACACCGGGGAGCTGTTTTTT. Translation: CASSWQGANTGELFF.

This clone was picked up one time. V and J are TRBV5-6 and TRBJ2-3, with TRBD1 as a possible D gene (6 bases). Germline CDR1 SGHDT, CDR2 YYEEEE. V was shortened by 2 bases and J by 0 bases, with 10 bases between the two germline ends. The CDR3 runs 15 residues. The CDR3 here is CASSFDRLSTDTQYF. As DNA, the CDR3 is TGTGCCAGCAGCTTCGACAGGCTGAGCACAGATACGCAGTATTTT.

The chain links TRBV10-3 to TRBJ2-3, with TRBD2 as a possible D gene (6 bases). This CDR3 has 16 residues. Looked up from germline, CDR1 is ENHRY and CDR2 is SYGVKD. Trimming stripped 3 bases from V and 0 bases from J, with 13 bases between. CDR3 bases: TGTGCCATCAGTGAAGCGACTAGATCTAGCACAGATACGCAGTATTTT. It specifies CAISEATRSSTDTQYF.

As concerns this clone: Other DNA sequences within the sample encode an identical CDR3. V is TRBV7-9 and J is TRBJ1-5; D uncertain. The CDR3 length is 13 residues. V lost 3 bases to trimming and J lost 5 bases, with 8 bases between them. CDR1 is SEHNR and CDR2 is FQNEAQ in the germline V gene (reference sequence). The CDR3 region has the DNA TGTGCCAGCAGCTTCGGGTCGGATCAGCCCCAGCATTTT. Its protein is CASSFGSDQPQHF.

This sequence joins TRBV5-1 and TRBJ2-1, with TRBD1 as a possible D gene (5 bases). V was trimmed by 2 bases and J by 3 bases, leaving 12 bases between them. CDR1 and CDR2 (germline): SGHRS, YFSETQ. The CDR3 extends over 15 amino acids. The CDR3 coding sequence is TGCGCCAGCAGCTTTAGGGGCTATCTCTACAATGAGCAGTTCTTC. Its translation: CASSFRGYLYNEQFF.

The chain combines TRBV28 with TRBJ1-1; TRBD1 matches 10 bases. Germline values: CDR1 MDHEN, CDR2 SYDVKM. The CDR3 is made up of 14 amino acids. The V and J ends lost 6 bases and 5 bases, in that order; junction bases with no gene match: 6. The CDR3 loop reads CASRTGQGTTEAFF. The CDR3 nucleotides are TGTGCCAGCAGAACGGGACAGGGGACGACTGAAGCTTTCTTT.

This clone was found once. This sequence joins TRBV2 and TRBJ2-2, with TRBD1 matching 9 bases. V gave up 8 bases and J gave up 3 bases; unmatched junction bases: 7. This CDR3 region has 15 residues. Germline lookup yields CDR1 SNHLY and CDR2 FYNNEI. The CDR3 DNA reads as TGTGCCAGCGTCCCGGGACAGGGTTACACCGGGGAGCTGTTTTTT. Translating it yields CASVPGQGYTGELFF.

This chain uses TRBV3-1 (or the pseudogene TRBV3-2) with TRBJ2-7; 8 nucleotides match TRBD1. V lost 7 bases and J lost 5; bases outside the gene matches: 10. The CDR3 runs to 14 residues. Germline CDR1 LGHDT, CDR2 YNNKEL (reference sequence). The chain's CDR3 is CASTLQGAHDEQYF. CDR3 nucleotides: TGTGCCAGCACCCTCCAGGGGGCGCACGACGAGCAGTACTTC.

V and J are TRBV6-2 or TRBV6-3 and TRBJ2-3; 7 positions match TRBD2. This CDR3 has 15 residues. Germline V gene sequence: CDR1 MNHEY, CDR2 SVGEGT. Unmatched junction bases numbered 6, after V lost 4 bases and J lost 2 bases. CDR3 amino acids: CASSSAGDFTDTQYF. The CDR3 region has the DNA TGTGCCAGCAGTTCCGCGGGGGATTTCACAGATACGCAGTATTTT.

This chain connects TRBV5-4 to TRBJ1-1; the D gene is possibly TRBD1 (6 bases). The germline V gene encodes CDR1 SGHNT and CDR2 YYREEE (reference sequence). The CDR3 runs to 13 residues. V was cut by 3 bases and J by 2 bases, with 8 bases left in between. This chain's CDR3 is CASSSQGNTEAFF. CDR3 nucleotides: TGTGCCAGCAGCTCACAGGGTAACACTGAAGCTTTCTTT.

The rearrangement links TRBV30 to TRBJ2-1; TRBD1 matches 7 bases. Germline V gene lookup returns CDR1 GTSNPN and CDR2 SVGIG (reference sequence). Trimming took 1 base from V and 5 from J; bases not matched to a gene: 14. CDR3 length: 17 residues. CDR3 region: CAWSGHQDRAEDNEQFF. DNA of the CDR3: TGTGCCTGGAGTGGACACCAAGACAGGGCGGAGGACAATGAGCAGTTCTTC.

This clone was seen ten or more times. The chain uses TRBV6-6 and TRBJ1-1; perhaps TRBD1 as D (6 bases). The CDR3 runs to 14 residues. Trimming took 6 bases from V and 1 from J, leaving 12 bases between them. CDR1 is MNHNY, CDR2 SVGAGI, per germline (reference sequence). This CDR3 is CASSLGHENTEAFF. Written as DNA, the CDR3 is TGTGCCAGCAGCCTGGGACATGAGAACACTGAAGCTTTCTTT.

The J gene is TRBJ1-2, the V gene TRBV3-1 (or the pseudogene TRBV3-2), with D possibly TRBD1 on 5 matching bases. The V and J ends lost 3 bases and 7 bases respectively, with 18 bases between them. CDR3 size: 15 residues. The V gene's germline CDR1 is LGHDT and CDR2 YNNKEL (reference sequence). The CDR3 is CASSHPNAGPGGYTF. The DNA of the CDR3 is TGTGCCAGCAGCCACCCGAACGCGGGGCCAGGTGGCTACACCTTC.

The chain joins TRBV9 to TRBJ2-7; 7 nucleotides match TRBD2. CDR1 SGDLS and CDR2 YYNGEE come from the germline V gene. The CDR3 runs 14 residues. The J segment lost 3 bases and the V segment lost 0 bases, leaving 3 bases of the junction unmatched. The CDR3 coding sequence is TGTGCCAGCAGCGTAGCTACGGGGGGCTACGAGCAGTACTTC. Protein sequence: CASSVATGGYEQYF.

This clone was counted a few times. The gene calls are TRBV30 and TRBJ1-1; tentatively, D is TRBD1 (5 bases). The V end was cut by 2 bases, the J end by 4 bases, with 8 bases between. This CDR3 contains 12 residues. The V gene's germline CDR1 is GTSNPN and CDR2 SVGIG (reference sequence). The CDR3: CAWSRQTTEAFF. In nucleotides, the CDR3 is TGTGCCTGGAGTCGACAGACCACTGAAGCTTTCTTT.